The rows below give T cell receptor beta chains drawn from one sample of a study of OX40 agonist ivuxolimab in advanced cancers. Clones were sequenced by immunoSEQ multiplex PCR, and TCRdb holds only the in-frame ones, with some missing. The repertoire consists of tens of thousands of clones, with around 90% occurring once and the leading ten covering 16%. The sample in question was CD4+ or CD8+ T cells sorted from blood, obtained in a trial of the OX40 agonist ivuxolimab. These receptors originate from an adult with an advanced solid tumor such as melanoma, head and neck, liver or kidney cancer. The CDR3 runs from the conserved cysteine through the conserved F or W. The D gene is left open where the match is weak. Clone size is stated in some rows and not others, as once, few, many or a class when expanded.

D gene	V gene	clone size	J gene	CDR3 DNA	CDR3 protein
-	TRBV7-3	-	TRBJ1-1	TGTGCCAGCAGCCCTTATACGAACACTGAAGCTTTCTTT	CASSPYTNTEAFF
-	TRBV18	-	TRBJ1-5	TGTGCCAGCTCGGACTCCTCGGGCATGCAGCCCCAGCATTTT	CASSDSSGMQPQHF
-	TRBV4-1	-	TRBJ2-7	TGCGCCAGCAGCCAAGTTTTAAGCGTCTCCTACGAGCAGTACTTC	CASSQVLSVSYEQYF
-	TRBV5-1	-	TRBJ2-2	TGCGCCAGCAGCTTGTCAGGGTCCGACACCGGGGAGCTGTTTTTT	CASSLSGSDTGELFF
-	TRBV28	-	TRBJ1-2	TGTGCCAGCAGTTTAGGATCCTATGGCTACACCTTC	CASSLGSYGYTF
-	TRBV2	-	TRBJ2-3	TGTGCCAGCAGAGAACAGGGTTACACAGATACGCAGTATTTT	CASREQGYTDTQYF
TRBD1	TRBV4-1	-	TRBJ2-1	TGCGCCAGCAGCCAAGAGGGGGACAGGGGGTTCGATGAGCAGTTCTTC	CASSQEGDRGFDEQFF
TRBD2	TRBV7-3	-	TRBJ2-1	TGTGCCAGCAGTCGCGGGACTAGCGCTTACAATGAGCAGTTCTTC	CASSRGTSAYNEQFF
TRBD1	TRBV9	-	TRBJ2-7	TGTGCCAGCAGGGATTGGCCGGGACAGGCCTCCTACGAGCAGTACTTC	CASRDWPGQASYEQYF
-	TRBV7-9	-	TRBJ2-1	TGTGCCAGCAGCCTGAGGGCCCTAGGAAATGAGCAGTTCTTC	CASSLRALGNEQFF
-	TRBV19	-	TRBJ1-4	TGTGCCAGTAAACCGGGACACCGTTATGAAAAACTGTTTTTT	CASKPGHRYEKLFF
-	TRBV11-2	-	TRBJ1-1	TGTGCCAGCAGCCATAACAGTTTGGGGGTCACTGAAGCTTTCTTT	CASSHNSLGVTEAFF
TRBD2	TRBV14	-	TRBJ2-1	TGTGCCAGCAGCCAAGAGAACATCCTTGGGCCTAGCGGGAACAATGAGCAGTTCTTC	CASSQENILGPSGNNEQFF
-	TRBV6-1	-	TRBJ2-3	TGTGCCAGCAGTGAAGGCCGGGCAGGGTTCGGCGGCCTCCTCACAGATACGCAGTATTTT	CASSEGRAGFGGLLTDTQYF
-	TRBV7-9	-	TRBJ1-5	TGTGCCAGCAGCCAAGAACGTTTTTCAAATCAGCCCCAGCATTTT	CASSQERFSNQPQHF
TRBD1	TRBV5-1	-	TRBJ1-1	TGCGCCAGCAGCGCAACCTCAGGGGGGAACACTGAAGCTTTCTTT	CASSATSGGNTEAFF
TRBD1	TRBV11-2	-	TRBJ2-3	TGTGCCAGCAGCTCCCTGGGACAGGGCACAGATACGCAGTATTTT	CASSSLGQGTDTQYF
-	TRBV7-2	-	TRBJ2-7	TGTGCCAGCAGCTTAGTTCACGGGAATAGCTACGAGCAGTACTTC	CASSLVHGNSYEQYF
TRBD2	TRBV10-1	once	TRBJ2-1	TGCGCCAGCAGTGAGGTTCGACTAGCGGGACACAATGAGCAGTTCTTC	CASSEVRLAGHNEQFF
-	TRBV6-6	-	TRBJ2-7	TGTGCCAGCAGCCCCCGCGCCGGCCAGGGCTACGAGCAGTACTTC	CASSPRAGQGYEQYF
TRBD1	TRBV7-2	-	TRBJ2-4	TGTGCCAGCAGCGCGCAGGCGCAGGGGGAAAAAAACATTCAGTACTTC	CASSAQAQGEKNIQYF
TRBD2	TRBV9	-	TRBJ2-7	TGTGCCAGCAGCGTCGGACTAGCGGACGCCTACGAGCAGTACTTC	CASSVGLADAYEQYF
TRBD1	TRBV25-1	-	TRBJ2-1	TGTGCCAGCAGTGAATACAGGGGGCGCTACAATGAGCAGTTCTTC	CASSEYRGRYNEQFF
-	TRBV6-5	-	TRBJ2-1	TGTGCCAGCAGTTACTATGGGACTCGAAATGAGCAGTTCTTC	CASSYYGTRNEQFF
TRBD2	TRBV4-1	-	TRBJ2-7	TGCGCCAGCAGCCCGAGGACTAGCGGGAGATACGAGCAGTACTTC	CASSPRTSGRYEQYF
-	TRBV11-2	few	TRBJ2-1	TGTGCCAGCAGCTTAGCATTCTACAATGAGCAGTTCTTC	CASSLAFYNEQFF
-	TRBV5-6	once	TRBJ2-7	TGTGCCAGCAGCGACCCCTACGAGCAGTACTTC	CASSDPYEQYF
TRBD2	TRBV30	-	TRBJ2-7	TGTGCCTGGAGTGGCCCGTGGGGCGGGAGTCACGAGCAGTACTTC	CAWSGPWGGSHEQYF
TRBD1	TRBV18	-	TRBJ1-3	TGTGCCAGCTCACGGGACAGGGTGGACACCATATATTTT	CASSRDRVDTIYF
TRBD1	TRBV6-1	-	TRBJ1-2	TGTGCCAGCAGTGTGGCGGACAGGCGCTACACCTTC	CASSVADRRYTF
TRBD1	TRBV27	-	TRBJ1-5	TGTGCCAGCAGTCCAAGAGGTACAGGGGGCCAAGGCAATCAGCCCCAGCATTTT	CASSPRGTGGQGNQPQHF
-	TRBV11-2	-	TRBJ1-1	TGTGCCAGCAGCACGCCGAAGTCTGAAGCTTTCTTT	CASSTPKSEAFF
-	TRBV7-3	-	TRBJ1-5	TGTGCCAGCAGCTTAGAGAGCAATCAGCCCCAGCATTTT	CASSLESNQPQHF
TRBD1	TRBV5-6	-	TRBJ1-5	TGTGCCAGCAGCCGGCCGGGACAGAATCAGCCCCAGCATTTT	CASSRPGQNQPQHF